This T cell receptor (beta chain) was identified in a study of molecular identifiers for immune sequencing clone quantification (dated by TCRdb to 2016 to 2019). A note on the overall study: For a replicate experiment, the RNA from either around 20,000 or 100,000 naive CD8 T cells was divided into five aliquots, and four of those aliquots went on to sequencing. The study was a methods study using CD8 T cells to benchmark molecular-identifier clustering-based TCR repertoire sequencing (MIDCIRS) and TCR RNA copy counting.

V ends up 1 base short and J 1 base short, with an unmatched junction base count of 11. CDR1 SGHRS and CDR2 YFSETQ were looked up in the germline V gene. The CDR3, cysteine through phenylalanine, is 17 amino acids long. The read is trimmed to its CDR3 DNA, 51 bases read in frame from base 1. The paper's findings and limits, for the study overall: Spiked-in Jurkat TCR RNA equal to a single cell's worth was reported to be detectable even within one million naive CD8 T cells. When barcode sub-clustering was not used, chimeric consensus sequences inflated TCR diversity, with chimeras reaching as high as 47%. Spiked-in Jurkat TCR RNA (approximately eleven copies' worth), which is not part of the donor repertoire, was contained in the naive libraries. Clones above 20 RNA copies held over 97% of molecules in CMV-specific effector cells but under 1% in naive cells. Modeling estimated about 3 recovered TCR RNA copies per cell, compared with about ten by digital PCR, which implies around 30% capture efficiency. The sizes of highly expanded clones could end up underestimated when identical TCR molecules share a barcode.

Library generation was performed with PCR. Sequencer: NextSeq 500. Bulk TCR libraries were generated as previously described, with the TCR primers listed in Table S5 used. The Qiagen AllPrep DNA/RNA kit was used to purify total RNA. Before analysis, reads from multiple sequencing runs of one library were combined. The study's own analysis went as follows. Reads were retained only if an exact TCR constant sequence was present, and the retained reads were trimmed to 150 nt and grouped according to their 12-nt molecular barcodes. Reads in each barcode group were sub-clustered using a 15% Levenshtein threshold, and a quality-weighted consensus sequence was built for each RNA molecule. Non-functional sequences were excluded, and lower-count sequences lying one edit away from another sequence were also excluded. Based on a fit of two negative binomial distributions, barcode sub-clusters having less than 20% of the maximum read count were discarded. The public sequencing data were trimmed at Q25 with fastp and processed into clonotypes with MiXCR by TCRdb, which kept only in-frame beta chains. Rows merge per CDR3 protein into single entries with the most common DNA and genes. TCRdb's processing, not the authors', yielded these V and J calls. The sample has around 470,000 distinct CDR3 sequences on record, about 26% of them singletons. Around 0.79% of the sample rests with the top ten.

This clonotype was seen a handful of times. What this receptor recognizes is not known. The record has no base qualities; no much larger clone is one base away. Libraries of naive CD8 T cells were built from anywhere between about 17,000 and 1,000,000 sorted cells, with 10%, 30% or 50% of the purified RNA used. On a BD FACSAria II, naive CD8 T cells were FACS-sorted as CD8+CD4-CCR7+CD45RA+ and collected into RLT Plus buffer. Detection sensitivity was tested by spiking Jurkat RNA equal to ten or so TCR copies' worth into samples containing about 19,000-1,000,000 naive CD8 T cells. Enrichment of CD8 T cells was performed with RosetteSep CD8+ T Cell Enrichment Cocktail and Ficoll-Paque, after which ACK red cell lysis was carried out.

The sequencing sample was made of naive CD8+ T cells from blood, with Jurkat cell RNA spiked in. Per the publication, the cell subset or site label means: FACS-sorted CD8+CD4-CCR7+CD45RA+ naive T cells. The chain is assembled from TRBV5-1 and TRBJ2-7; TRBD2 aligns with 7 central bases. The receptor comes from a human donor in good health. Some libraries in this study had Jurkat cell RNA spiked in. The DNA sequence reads TGCGCCAGCAGCTTGCGGGGGGTCCAGAAGAGGTCCTACGAGCAGTACTTC. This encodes CASSLRGVQKRSYEQYF. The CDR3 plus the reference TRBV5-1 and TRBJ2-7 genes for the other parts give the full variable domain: KAGVTQTPRYLIKTRGQQVTLSCSPISGHRSVSWYQQTPGQGLQFLFEYFSETQRNKGNFPGRFSGRQFSNSRSEMNVSTLELGDSALYLCASSLRGVQKRSYEQYFGPGTRLTVT.